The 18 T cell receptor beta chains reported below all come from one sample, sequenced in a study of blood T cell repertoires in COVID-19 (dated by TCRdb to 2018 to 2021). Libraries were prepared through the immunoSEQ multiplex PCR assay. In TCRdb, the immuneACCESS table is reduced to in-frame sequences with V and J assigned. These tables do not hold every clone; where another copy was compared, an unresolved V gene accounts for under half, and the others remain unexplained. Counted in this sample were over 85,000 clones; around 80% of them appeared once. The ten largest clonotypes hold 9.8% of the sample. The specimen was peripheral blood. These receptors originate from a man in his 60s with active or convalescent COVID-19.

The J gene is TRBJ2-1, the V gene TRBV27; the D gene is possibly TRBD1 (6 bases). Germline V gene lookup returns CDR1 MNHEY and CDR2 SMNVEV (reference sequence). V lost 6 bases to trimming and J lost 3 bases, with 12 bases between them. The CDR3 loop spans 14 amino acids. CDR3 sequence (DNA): TGTGCCAGCAGCCGAGGACAGATCTACAATGAGCAGTTCTTC. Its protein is CASSRGQIYNEQFF.

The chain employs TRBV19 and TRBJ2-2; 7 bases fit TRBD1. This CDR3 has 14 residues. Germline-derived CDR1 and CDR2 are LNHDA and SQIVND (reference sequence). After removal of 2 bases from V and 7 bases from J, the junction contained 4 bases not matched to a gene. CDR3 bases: TGTGCCAGTAGTATAAGACAGGGCATCGGGGAGCTGTTTTTT. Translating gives CASSIRQGIGELFF.

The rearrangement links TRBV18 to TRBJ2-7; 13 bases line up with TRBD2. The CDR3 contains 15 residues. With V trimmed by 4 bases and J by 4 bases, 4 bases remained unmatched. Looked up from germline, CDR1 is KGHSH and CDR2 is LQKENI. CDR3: CASSRGLAGQYEQYF. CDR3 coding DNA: TGTGCCAGCTCACGGGGACTAGCGGGACAATACGAGCAGTACTTC. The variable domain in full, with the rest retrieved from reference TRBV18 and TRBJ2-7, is NAGVMQNPRHLVRRRGQEARLRCSPMKGHSHVYWYRQLPEEGLKFMVYLQKENIIDESGMPKERFSAEFPKEGPSILRIQQVVRGDSAAYFCASSRGLAGQYEQYFGPGTRLTVT.

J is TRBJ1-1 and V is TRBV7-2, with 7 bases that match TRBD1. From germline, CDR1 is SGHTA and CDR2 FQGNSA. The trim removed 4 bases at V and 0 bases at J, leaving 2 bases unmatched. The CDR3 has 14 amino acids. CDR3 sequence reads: CASSSTGLNTEAFF. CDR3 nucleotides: TGTGCCAGCAGCTCGACAGGGCTGAACACTGAAGCTTTCTTT.

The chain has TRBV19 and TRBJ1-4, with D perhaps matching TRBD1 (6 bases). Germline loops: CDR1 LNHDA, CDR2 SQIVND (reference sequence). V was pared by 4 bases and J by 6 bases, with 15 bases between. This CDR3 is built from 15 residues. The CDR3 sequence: CASSTTPGQHEKLFF. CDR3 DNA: TGTGCCAGTAGTACTACCCCCGGACAGCATGAAAAACTGTTTTTT.

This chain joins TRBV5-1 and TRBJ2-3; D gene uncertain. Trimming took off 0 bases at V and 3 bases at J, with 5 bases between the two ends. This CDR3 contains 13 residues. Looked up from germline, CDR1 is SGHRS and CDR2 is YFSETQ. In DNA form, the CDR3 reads TGCGCCAGCAGCTTGGCCGAGACAGATACGCAGTATTTT. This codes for CASSLAETDTQYF.

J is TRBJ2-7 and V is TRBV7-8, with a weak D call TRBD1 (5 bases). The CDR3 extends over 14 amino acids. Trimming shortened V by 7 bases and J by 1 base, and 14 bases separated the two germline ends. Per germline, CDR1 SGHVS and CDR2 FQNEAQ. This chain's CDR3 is CASTSWGDSYEQYF. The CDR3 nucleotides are TGTGCCAGCACCTCCTGGGGCGATTCCTACGAGCAGTACTTC.

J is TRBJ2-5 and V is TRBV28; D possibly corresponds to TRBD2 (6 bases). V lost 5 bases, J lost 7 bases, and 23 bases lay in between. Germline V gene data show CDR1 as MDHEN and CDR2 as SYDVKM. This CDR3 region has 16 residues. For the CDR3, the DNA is TGTGCCAGCAGTACTCCGGGACCAACAACCGGGGGGACCCAGTACTTC. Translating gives CASSTPGPTTGGTQYF.

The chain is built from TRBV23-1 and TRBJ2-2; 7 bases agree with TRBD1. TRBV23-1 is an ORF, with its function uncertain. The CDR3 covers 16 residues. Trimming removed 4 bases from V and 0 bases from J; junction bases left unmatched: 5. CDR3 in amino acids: CASSLSQGANTGELFF. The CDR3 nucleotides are TGCGCCAGCAGTCTTTCCCAGGGGGCGAACACCGGGGAGCTGTTTTTT.

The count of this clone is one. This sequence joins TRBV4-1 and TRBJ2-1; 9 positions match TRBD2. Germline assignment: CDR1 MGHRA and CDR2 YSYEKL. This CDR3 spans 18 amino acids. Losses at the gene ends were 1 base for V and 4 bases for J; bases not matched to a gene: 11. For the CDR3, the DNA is TGCGCCAGCAGCCAAGTCTCAGGGCGGGGGGGCGCGTACAATGAGCAGTTCTTC. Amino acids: CASSQVSGRGGAYNEQFF.

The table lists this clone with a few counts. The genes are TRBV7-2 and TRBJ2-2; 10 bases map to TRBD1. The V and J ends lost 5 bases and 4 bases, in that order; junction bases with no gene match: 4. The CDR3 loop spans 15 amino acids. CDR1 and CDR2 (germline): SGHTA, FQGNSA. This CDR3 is CASSPWTGGTGELFF. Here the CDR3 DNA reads TGTGCCAGCAGCCCCTGGACAGGGGGCACCGGGGAGCTGTTTTTT.

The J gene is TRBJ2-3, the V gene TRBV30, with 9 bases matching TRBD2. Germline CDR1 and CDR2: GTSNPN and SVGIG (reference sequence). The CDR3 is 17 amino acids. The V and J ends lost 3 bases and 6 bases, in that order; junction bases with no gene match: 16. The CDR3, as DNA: TGTGCCTGGAGCTTCACCCCCCCGGGACTAGCAGACGATACGCAGTATTTT. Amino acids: CAWSFTPPGLADDTQYF.

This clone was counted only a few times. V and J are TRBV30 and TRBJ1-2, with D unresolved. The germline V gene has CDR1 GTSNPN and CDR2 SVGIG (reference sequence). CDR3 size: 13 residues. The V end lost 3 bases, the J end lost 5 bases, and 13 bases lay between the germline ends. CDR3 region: CAWRRAVRYGYTF. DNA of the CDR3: TGTGCCTGGAGACGTGCGGTGAGATATGGCTACACCTTC.

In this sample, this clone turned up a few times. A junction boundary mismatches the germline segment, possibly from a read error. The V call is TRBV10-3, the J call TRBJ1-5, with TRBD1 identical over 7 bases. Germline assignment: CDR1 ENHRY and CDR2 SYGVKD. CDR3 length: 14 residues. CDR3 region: CAISEGGGKQPQHF. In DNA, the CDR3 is TGTGCCATCAGTGAGGGAGGGGGCAAACAGCCCCAGCATTTT.

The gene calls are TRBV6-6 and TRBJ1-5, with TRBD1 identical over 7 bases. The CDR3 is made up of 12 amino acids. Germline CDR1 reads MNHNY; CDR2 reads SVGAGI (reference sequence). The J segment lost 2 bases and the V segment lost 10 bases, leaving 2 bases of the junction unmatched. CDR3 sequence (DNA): TGTGCCATTGGACAGGGCAATCAGCCCCAGCATTTT. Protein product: CAIGQGNQPQHF.

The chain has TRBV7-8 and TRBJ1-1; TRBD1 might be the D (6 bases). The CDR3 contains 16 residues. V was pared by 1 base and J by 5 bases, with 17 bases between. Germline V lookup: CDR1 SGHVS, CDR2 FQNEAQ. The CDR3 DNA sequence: TGTGCCAGCAGCTTAGGAACGCGGGGGGCCCGGACTGAAGCTTTCTTT. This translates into CASSLGTRGARTEAFF.

CDR3 loop: CASSLLTLGGTYEQYF. The CDR3 DNA reads TGTGCCAGCAGCCTCTTGACACTAGGAGGGACCTACGAGCAGTACTTC. The chain recombines TRBV11-3 with TRBJ2-7; perhaps TRBD2 as D (6 bases). Germline V lookup: CDR1 SGHNT, CDR2 YENEEA. The CDR3 has 16 amino acids. The germline V and J ends were trimmed by 5 bases and 2 bases, with 19 bases remaining between them.

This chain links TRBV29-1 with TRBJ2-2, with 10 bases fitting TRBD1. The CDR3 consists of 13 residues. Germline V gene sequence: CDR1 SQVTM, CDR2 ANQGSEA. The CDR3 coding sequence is TGCAGTCTTGACAGGGGGCCCACCGGGGAGCTGTTTTTT. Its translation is CSLDRGPTGELFF.